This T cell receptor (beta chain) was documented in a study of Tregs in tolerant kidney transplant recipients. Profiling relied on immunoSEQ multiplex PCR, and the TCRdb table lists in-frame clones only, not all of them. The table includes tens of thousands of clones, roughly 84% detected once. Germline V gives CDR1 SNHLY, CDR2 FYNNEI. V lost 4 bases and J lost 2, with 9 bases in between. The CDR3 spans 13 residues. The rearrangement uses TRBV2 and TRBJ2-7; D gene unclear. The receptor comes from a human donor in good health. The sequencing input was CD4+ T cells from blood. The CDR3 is CASSGRRAYEQYF. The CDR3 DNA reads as TGTGCCAGCAGTGGCAGGAGAGCCTACGAGCAGTACTTC.